The TCR beta chain described here comes from a study of shared clonotypes between healthy human individuals. Study results and caveats: Sorted-subset sequencing was shown by rarefaction to be incomplete despite large depth.

V lost 4 bases and J lost 5, with 11 bases in between. The CDR3 sequence is 12 residues long. Germline loops: CDR1 SQVTM, CDR2 ANQGSEA. Adult donors, all healthy and HIV-negative, had no recent acute infections or vaccinations. Comment on this clone: The antigen remains unidentified. Distinct nucleotide sequences in the sample also encode this CDR3.

Genomic DNA (from each subset) was split evenly across several immunoSEQ plates. Profiling relied on immunoSEQ multiplex PCR, and the TCRdb table lists in-frame clones only, not all of them. The sample lists about 1,500,000 clones; around 97% were seen once. The J gene is TRBJ2-5, the V gene TRBV29-1; a weak D match, TRBD1 (6 bases). The sample taken for sequencing was naive CD4+ T cells sorted from blood. Specified subset: CD45RA+ positively selected. The receptor was derived from a man aged 30 to 39 in good health. DNA of the CDR3: TGCAGCGTTGTTGGGGGCGGGGAGACCCAGTACTTC. Protein product: CSVVGGGETQYF.